These 14 T cell receptor beta chains came from one sample sequenced in a study of cytomegalovirus exposure and HLA in healthy donors. Vbeta (60) and Jbeta (13) primers were used in the PCR. Libraries were prepared by immunoSEQ multiplex PCR; TCRdb keeps only in-frame clonotypes and omits some of them. This sample has around 150,000 clones; about 76% occur once, and the top ten carry about 2%. Specimen: PBMCs. These receptors all come from a female donor in good health and CMV-seronegative.

The genes are TRBV7-8 and TRBJ2-2; possible D gene TRBD1, 5 bases. Germline CDR1 reads SGHVS; CDR2 reads FQNEAQ. Deletions cut 3 bases from V and 10 bases from J, with 21 bases between. The CDR3 totals 16 residues. In DNA, the CDR3 is TGTGCCAGCAGCTTGTCCTCTCGAACGCCAGGGAAGGAGCTGTTTTTT. Residues: CASSLSSRTPGKELFF.

The V gene is TRBV19, the J gene TRBJ2-7, with TRBD1 matching over 11 bases. The trim removed 5 bases at V and 0 bases at J, leaving 3 bases unmatched. CDR1 LNHDA and CDR2 SQIVND come from the germline V gene (reference sequence). This CDR3 contains 15 residues. In DNA form, the CDR3 reads TGTGCCAGTAGTGTGGGACAGGGGGGCTCCTACGAGCAGTACTTC. Residues: CASSVGQGGSYEQYF.

V is TRBV27 and J is TRBJ2-5; 10 bases line up with TRBD2. The CDR3 runs 16 residues. Germline lookup yields CDR1 MNHEY and CDR2 SMNVEV (reference sequence). The V gene end was trimmed by 5 bases and the J gene end by 2 bases; junction bases not matched to a gene: 8. For the CDR3, the DNA is TGTGCCAGCAGTCCTTTAGCGGGAGGTCGACAAGAGACCCAGTACTTC. Amino acid sequence: CASSPLAGGRQETQYF.

The chain recombines TRBV27 with TRBJ2-2; 7 bases match TRBD1. The CDR3 is 17 amino acids. Losses at the gene ends were 1 base for V and 4 bases for J; bases not matched to a gene: 9. In germline, CDR1 is MNHEY, CDR2 SMNVEV (reference sequence). The CDR3 is CASSLWYQGVITGELFF. The CDR3, as DNA: TGTGCCAGCAGTTTATGGTATCAGGGGGTAATCACCGGGGAGCTGTTTTTT.

This clone has only a few counts. The V call is TRBV2, the J call TRBJ1-1; D is perhaps TRBD1 (5 bases). CDR1 and CDR2 from the germline V gene are SNHLY and FYNNEI. Trimming took 8 bases from V and 1 from J, leaving 11 bases between them. This CDR3 has 13 residues. As DNA, the CDR3 is TGTGCCAGCGCGGGACTTTGGAACACTGAAGCTTTCTTT. Its translation: CASAGLWNTEAFF.

Of note for this clone: Distinct nucleotide sequences in the sample also encode this CDR3. The CDR3: CASSLGLQQETQYF. The CDR3 DNA reads TGCGCCAGCAGCTTGGGACTACAGCAAGAGACCCAGTACTTC. This chain links TRBV5-1 with TRBJ2-5; possibly TRBD2 for D (5 bases). Trimming left V 0 bases short and J 2 bases short, with 8 bases between. This CDR3 is 14 amino acids long. Germline V gives CDR1 SGHRS, CDR2 YFSETQ.

In its sample, this clone was seen a few times. The V call is TRBV4-2, the J call TRBJ2-7, with TRBD2 matching 7 bases. The CDR3 consists of 15 residues. V was clipped by 1 base and J by 3 bases; unmatched bases: 6. CDR1 and CDR2 (germline): LGHNA, YNFKEQ. Here the CDR3 reads CASSQGASGFYEQYF. CDR3 nucleotide sequence: TGTGCCAGCAGCCAAGGGGCTAGCGGTTTCTACGAGCAGTACTTC.

The chain links TRBV30 to TRBJ2-7; D may be TRBD2 (6 bases). V dropped 6 bases and J dropped 6 bases, with 18 bases sitting between them. CDR3 length equals 13 residues. The V gene's germline CDR1 is GTSNPN and CDR2 SVGIG (reference sequence). The CDR3 here is CACRDFNPGEQYF. DNA of the CDR3: TGTGCCTGCCGGGACTTCAATCCAGGCGAGCAGTACTTC.

The count of this clone is one. The chain is built from TRBV6-6 and TRBJ2-7; unclear D gene. V was pared by 5 bases and J by 0 bases, with 14 bases between. The CDR3 totals 15 residues. Germline CDR1 reads MNHNY; CDR2 reads SVGAGI (reference sequence). The CDR3 protein is CASSPPGTISYEQYF. The CDR3 DNA reads TGTGCCAGCAGTCCCCCAGGCACGATCTCCTACGAGCAGTACTTC.

This chain uses TRBV10-2 with TRBJ1-6; possible D gene TRBD1, 6 bases. CDR1 and CDR2 from the germline V gene are WSHSY and SAAADI. This CDR3 contains 13 residues. Trimming cost V 8 bases and J 3 bases, with 8 bases left between them. The CDR3 coding sequence is TGCGCCAGCGCAGGGGACTATAATTCACCCCTCCACTTT. Translation gives CASAGDYNSPLHF.

The rearrangement joins TRBV5-1 to TRBJ1-1; 11 nucleotides line up with TRBD1. Per germline, CDR1 SGHRS and CDR2 YFSETQ. The CDR3 totals 14 residues. J lost 4 bases, V lost 7 bases, and 6 bases had no gene match. The CDR3: CASGAGQGGTEAFF. CDR3 coding DNA: TGCGCCAGCGGAGCGGGACAGGGGGGCACTGAAGCTTTCTTT.

The chain joins TRBV7-3 to TRBJ2-3; TRBD1 is a possible D gene (5 bases). The CDR3 is 14 residues long. CDR1 is SGHTA and CDR2 is FQGTGA in the germline V gene. Trimming shortened V by 4 bases and J by 5 bases, and 13 bases separated the two germline ends. The CDR3 reads CASSSRAIGDTQYF. In nucleotides, the CDR3 is TGTGCCAGCAGCTCCAGGGCTATAGGAGATACGCAGTATTTT.

A few counts support this clone. The CDR3 loop reads CASSPWAGKGGYTF. In DNA, the CDR3 is TGTGCCAGCAGCCCTTGGGCAGGGAAGGGTGGCTACACCTTC. The chain uses TRBV2 and TRBJ1-2, with TRBD1 as a possible D gene (5 bases). Germline V CDR1 and CDR2: SNHLY, FYNNEI. Trimming removed 6 bases from V and 7 bases from J, with 18 bases in between. The CDR3 has 14 residues.

This clone was observed a handful of times. This chain uses TRBV28 with TRBJ2-7, with 8 bases lining up with TRBD2. Germline CDR1 MDHEN, CDR2 SYDVKM. The CDR3 is 13 residues long. V lost 7 bases and J lost 7; bases outside the gene matches: 9. The DNA for the CDR3 is TGTGCCAGCACCCTCAGCGGGAGAGGTGAGCAGTACTTC. Translating gives CASTLSGRGEQYF.